A selection of T cell receptor beta chains follows, all from one sample in a study of shared clonotypes between healthy human individuals. The data were produced by immunoSEQ multiplex PCR, yet TCRdb's version contains in-frame clones alone and is incomplete. In the table there are 2 million to 2.5 million clones, 80% to 95% of which are singletons. The source material was naive CD4+ T cells from PBMCs. These receptors all come from a man between 18 and 35 years old in good health. Some clones in this sample may be carry-over from other donors' samples. The CDR3 runs from the conserved cysteine through the conserved F or W. A D gene is named only where the DNA matches it firmly. The size of a clone is reported for some rows only, either as once, few or many, or as a class for expanded clones.

J: TRBJ1-1
size: once
D: .
V: TRBV4-2
CDR3: CASSLWSGNTEAFF
DNA: TGTGCCAGCAGCCTTTGGTCGGGGAACACTGAAGCTTTCTTT

J: TRBJ2-4
size: .
D: .
V: TRBV5-1
CDR3: CASSLDVRPAKNIQYF
DNA: TGCGCCAGCAGCTTGGATGTCAGACCAGCCAAAAACATTCAGTACTTC

J: TRBJ1-2
size: .
D: .
V: TRBV28
CDR3: CASSTPGAYGYTF
DNA: TGTGCCAGCAGTACCCCCGGGGCCTATGGCTACACCTTC

J: TRBJ2-5
size: .
D: TRBD2
V: TRBV7-2
CDR3: CASSSTSGRTTETQYF
DNA: TGTGCCAGCAGCTCGACTAGCGGGAGGACAACGGAGACCCAGTACTTC

J: TRBJ1-5
size: .
D: TRBD1
V: TRBV6-5
CDR3: CASSQGQGVNQPQHF
DNA: TGTGCCAGCAGCCAGGGACAGGGGGTCAATCAGCCCCAGCATTTT

J: TRBJ1-1
size: .
D: TRBD1
V: TRBV6-5
CDR3: CASSYPQGNWAEAFF
DNA: TGTGCCAGCAGTTACCCACAGGGGAATTGGGCTGAAGCTTTCTTT

J: TRBJ2-3
size: .
D: .
V: TRBV5-1
CDR3: CASSHGAGSDTQYF
DNA: TGCGCCAGCAGCCACGGGGCAGGGTCAGATACGCAGTATTTT

J: TRBJ1-1
size: .
D: .
V: TRBV19
CDR3: CASSTRFGQSNTEAFF
DNA: TGTGCCAGTAGTACCCGGTTCGGGCAGTCGAACACTGAAGCTTTCTTT

J: TRBJ2-7
size: .
D: .
V: TRBV6-6
CDR3: CASSPWSRYEQYF
DNA: TGTGCCAGCAGCCCTTGGTCCCGATACGAGCAGTACTTC

J: TRBJ2-7
size: .
D: .
V: TRBV7-2
CDR3: CASSLVSGAPPREQYF
DNA: TGTGCCAGCAGCTTAGTATCCGGGGCCCCTCCTAGAGAGCAGTACTTC

J: TRBJ2-2
size: .
D: TRBD1
V: TRBV30
CDR3: CAWNPRTGRSGELFF
DNA: TGTGCCTGGAACCCCCGGACAGGGAGATCCGGGGAGCTGTTTTTT

J: TRBJ2-3
size: .
D: TRBD1
V: TRBV4-1
CDR3: CASSPWPGTGRTDTQYF
DNA: TGCGCCAGCAGCCCCTGGCCCGGGACAGGACGCACAGATACGCAGTATTTT

J: TRBJ1-3
size: .
D: TRBD1
V: TRBV2
CDR3: CASNRGTGGNTIYF
DNA: TGTGCCAGCAATAGGGGGACAGGGGGAAACACCATATATTTT

J: TRBJ2-7
size: .
D: .
V: TRBV5-4
CDR3: CASSLGQEYEQYF
DNA: TGTGCCAGCAGCTTGGGTCAGGAGTACGAGCAGTACTTC

J: TRBJ2-2
size: .
D: TRBD2
V: TRBV7-9
CDR3: CASSLIGRESRELFF
DNA: TGTGCCAGCAGCTTAATCGGGCGGGAGTCCAGGGAGCTGTTTTTT

J: TRBJ2-3
size: .
D: TRBD1
V: TRBV15
CDR3: CATSRKGGKDTQYF
DNA: TGTGCCACCAGCAGAAAAGGGGGCAAAGATACGCAGTATTTT

J: TRBJ1-5
size: .
D: .
V: TRBV20-1
CDR3: CSASGGQPQHF
DNA: TGCAGTGCTTCCGGGGGTCAGCCCCAGCATTTT

J: TRBJ2-3
size: .
D: TRBD2
V: TRBV5-1
CDR3: CASGPGLGSDTQYF
DNA: TGCGCCAGCGGTCCGGGACTAGGCTCAGATACGCAGTATTTT

J: TRBJ1-5
size: .
D: TRBD1
V: TRBV28
CDR3: CASSSGGAGGSNQPQHF
DNA: TGTGCCAGCAGTTCCGGGGGGGCAGGGGGTAGCAATCAGCCCCAGCATTTT

J: TRBJ2-3
size: .
D: TRBD2
V: TRBV14
CDR3: CASSRQGGLTDTQYF
DNA: TGTGCCAGCAGCCGTCAGGGAGGGCTCACAGATACGCAGTATTTT

J: TRBJ1-1
size: .
D: .
V: TRBV6-5
CDR3: CASTFRGAVTEAFF
DNA: TGTGCCAGCACCTTCCGGGGGGCAGTCACTGAAGCTTTCTTT

J: TRBJ1-6
size: .
D: TRBD1
V: TRBV5-6
CDR3: CASSLGAGGWAPLHF
DNA: TGTGCCAGCAGCTTAGGGGCAGGGGGCTGGGCACCCCTCCACTTT

J: TRBJ2-1
size: .
D: .
V: TRBV2
CDR3: CASSYTAQPYNEQFF
DNA: TGTGCCAGCAGTTATACCGCGCAGCCCTACAATGAGCAGTTCTTC

J: TRBJ2-2
size: .
D: .
V: TRBV28
CDR3: CASRMPGELFF
DNA: TGTGCCTCCCGCATGCCCGGGGAGCTGTTTTTT

J: TRBJ2-7
size: .
D: .
V: TRBV7-8
CDR3: CASSGATLGYEQYF
DNA: TGTGCCAGCAGCGGGGCCACCCTTGGGTACGAGCAGTACTTC

J: TRBJ2-6
size: .
D: .
V: TRBV15
CDR3: CATSRGTLGANVLTF
DNA: TGTGCCACCAGCAGGGGGACATTAGGGGCCAACGTCCTGACTTTC

J: TRBJ2-5
size: .
D: .
V: TRBV9
CDR3: CASSVRAGPAGETQYF
DNA: TGTGCCAGCAGCGTTAGGGCAGGACCGGCGGGGGAGACCCAGTACTTC

J: TRBJ1-5
size: .
D: TRBD1
V: TRBV19
CDR3: CASSNPGGQGAQEPQHF
DNA: TGTGCCAGTAGTAATCCTGGGGGTCAGGGGGCCCAGGAGCCCCAGCATTTT

J: TRBJ1-5
size: .
D: .
V: TRBV30
CDR3: CAWSVPAGNQPQHF
DNA: TGTGCCTGGAGTGTACCTGCCGGCAATCAGCCCCAGCATTTT

J: TRBJ2-5
size: .
D: TRBD1
V: TRBV5-6
CDR3: CASSLATGGKETQYF
DNA: TGTGCCAGCAGCTTGGCTACAGGGGGCAAAGAGACCCAGTACTTC

J: TRBJ1-1
size: once
D: TRBD1
V: TRBV28
CDR3: CASSLHTGTAGLTEAFF
DNA: TGTGCCAGCAGTTTACATACCGGGACAGCGGGGTTAACTGAAGCTTTCTTT

J: TRBJ2-2
size: .
D: TRBD2
V: TRBV10-2
CDR3: CASRPRLAGPTGELFF
DNA: TGCGCCAGCAGACCAAGACTAGCGGGGCCCACCGGGGAGCTGTTTTTT

J: TRBJ1-1
size: .
D: .
V: TRBV5-1
CDR3: CASSLWAGVMNTEAFF
DNA: TGCGCCAGCAGCTTGTGGGCAGGGGTGATGAACACTGAAGCTTTCTTT

J: TRBJ2-7
size: .
D: TRBD1
V: TRBV30
CDR3: CAWSGDRGVEQYF
DNA: TGTGCCTGGAGTGGGGACAGGGGTGTCGAGCAGTACTTC

J: TRBJ2-2
size: once
D: .
V: TRBV7-9
CDR3: CASRQYPTGAANTGELFF
DNA: TGTGCCAGCAGACAATACCCTACGGGAGCCGCGAACACCGGGGAGCTGTTTTTT

J: TRBJ1-2
size: .
D: .
V: TRBV20-1
CDR3: CSATTPRGYTF
DNA: TGCAGTGCCACGACTCCCCGTGGCTACACCTTC

J: TRBJ2-2
size: .
D: TRBD1
V: TRBV6-1
CDR3: CASRPDRAAGELFF
DNA: TGTGCCAGCAGGCCCGACAGGGCCGCCGGGGAGCTGTTTTTT

J: TRBJ2-7
size: once
D: .
V: TRBV5-1
CDR3: CASSPGQVSYEQYF
DNA: TGCGCCAGCAGCCCCGGGCAGGTCTCCTACGAGCAGTACTTC

J: TRBJ2-5
size: once
D: .
V: TRBV19
CDR3: CASSIGYRAGLAETQYF
DNA: TGTGCCAGTAGTATCGGGTACAGAGCGGGTTTGGCAGAGACCCAGTACTTC

J: TRBJ2-3
size: .
D: .
V: TRBV9
CDR3: CASSATASSDTQYF
DNA: TGTGCCAGCAGCGCCACTGCTAGCTCAGATACGCAGTATTTT

J: TRBJ2-1
size: .
D: TRBD2
V: TRBV11-2
CDR3: CASSFRVLAEYNEQFF
DNA: TGTGCCAGCAGCTTTAGGGTCCTAGCGGAGTACAATGAGCAGTTCTTC

J: TRBJ1-2
size: .
D: .
V: TRBV5-1
CDR3: CASSYPGTSGYGYTF
DNA: TGCGCCAGCAGCTACCCCGGGACTTCGGGGTATGGCTACACCTTC

J: TRBJ1-2
size: .
D: .
V: TRBV19
CDR3: CATREGGSNYGYTF
DNA: TGTGCCACTCGGGAGGGGGGCTCTAACTATGGCTACACCTTC

J: TRBJ1-3
size: once
D: .
V: TRBV4-2
CDR3: CASSQGRRITGNTIYF
DNA: TGTGCCAGCAGCCAGGGACGTAGGATTACTGGAAACACCATATATTTT

J: TRBJ2-3
size: .
D: .
V: TRBV28
CDR3: CASSLNYPQYF
DNA: TGTGCCAGCAGTTTAAACTACCCACAGTATTTT

J: TRBJ2-1
size: once
D: .
V: TRBV7-6
CDR3: CASSLEVLAGEQFF
DNA: TGTGCCAGCAGCTTAGAAGTCTTGGCGGGGGAGCAGTTCTTC

J: TRBJ1-5
size: once
D: TRBD1
V: TRBV2
CDR3: CASNPGQVHQPQHF
DNA: TGTGCCAGCAACCCGGGACAGGTCCATCAGCCCCAGCATTTT

J: TRBJ2-6
size: .
D: .
V: TRBV7-6
CDR3: CASSLVAGTSGANVLTF
DNA: TGTGCCAGCAGCTTGGTAGCAGGTACCTCTGGGGCCAACGTCCTGACTTTC

J: TRBJ2-3
size: .
D: .
V: TRBV9
CDR3: CASSVGGWTDTQYF
DNA: TGTGCCAGCAGCGTCGGAGGGTGGACAGATACGCAGTATTTT

J: TRBJ2-1
size: .
D: TRBD2
V: TRBV5-4
CDR3: CASPRWAGGYYNEQFF
DNA: TGTGCCAGCCCGCGGTGGGCGGGAGGATACTACAATGAGCAGTTCTTC

J: TRBJ2-5
size: .
D: .
V: TRBV5-1
CDR3: CASSLAAEETQYF
DNA: TGCGCCAGCAGCTTGGCCGCGGAGGAGACCCAGTACTTC